Below are 7 T cell receptor beta chains sequenced from a single sample in a study of T cell changes during pregnancy in multiple sclerosis. Clones were sequenced by immunoSEQ multiplex PCR, and TCRdb holds only the in-frame ones, with some missing. This table has tens of thousands of clones, roughly 94% appearing once. Here the sequenced sample was peripheral blood, taken in the second trimester of pregnancy. Every receptor here comes from a female donor in good health, enrolled as a control in a pregnancy study.

This rearrangement joins TRBV19 to TRBJ2-5; D may be TRBD2 (5 bases). V shed 5 bases and J shed 7 bases, with 8 bases lying between them. There are 11 residues in the CDR3. Germline values: CDR1 LNHDA, CDR2 SQIVND (reference sequence). CDR3: CASSLRGTQYF. Here the CDR3 DNA reads TGTGCCAGTAGTTTACGGGGGACCCAGTACTTC.

V gene TRBV2 combines with J gene TRBJ2-2; the D gene is possibly TRBD2 (6 bases). Trimming shortened V by 6 bases and J by 2 bases, and 16 bases separated the two germline ends. This CDR3 is built from 16 residues. Germline-derived CDR1 and CDR2 are SNHLY and FYNNEI. The CDR3: CASSETGEGNTGELFF. The CDR3 region has the DNA TGTGCCAGCAGCGAAACGGGAGAAGGAAACACCGGGGAGCTGTTTTTT.

This clone was recorded only once. This chain links TRBV6-5 with TRBJ1-1, with a weak D call TRBD1 (5 bases). This CDR3 has 12 residues. V was pared by 5 bases and J by 11 bases, with 15 bases between. Per the germline V gene, CDR1 is MNHEY and CDR2 is SVGAGI. CDR3: CASSGQGRSAFF. The CDR3 DNA reads as TGTGCCAGCAGTGGGCAGGGAAGATCGGCTTTCTTT.

The chain joins TRBV4-1 to TRBJ2-3; TRBD1 might be the D (6 bases). The CDR3 has 14 amino acids. Germline V CDR1 and CDR2: MGHRA, YSYEKL. The V gene lost 0 bases and the J gene lost 4 bases, with 8 bases spanning the gap. The CDR3 DNA follows: TGCGCCAGCAGCCAAGATGGGGGCGCAGATACGCAGTATTTT. Its translation is CASSQDGGADTQYF.

In nucleotides, the CDR3 is TGTGCCAGCAGCCAGGCTGAAGCTTTCTTT. It specifies CASSQAEAFF. The chain couples TRBV6-1 to TRBJ1-1; no definite D call. CDR1 is MNHNS, CDR2 SASEGT, per germline. V was clipped by 6 bases and J by 6 bases, with 5 bases between them. The CDR3 has 10 amino acids.

The table lists this clone with a count of one. This chain joins TRBV6-5 and TRBJ1-2; D remains ambiguous. CDR1 MNHEY and CDR2 SVGAGI come from the germline V gene. The CDR3 extends over 12 amino acids. The germline V and J ends were trimmed by 5 bases and 4 bases, with 8 bases remaining between them. CDR3 residues: CASSPGFYGYTF. As DNA, the CDR3 is TGTGCCAGCAGTCCGGGATTCTATGGCTACACCTTC.

The chain carries TRBV28 and TRBJ2-4; 8 nucleotides line up with TRBD1. Germline V lookup: CDR1 MDHEN, CDR2 SYDVKM. CDR3 size: 12 residues. J was trimmed by 9 bases and V by 2 bases; bases with no gene match: 0. DNA for the CDR3: TGTGCCAGCAGTTTAACAGGGGGCATTCAGTACTTC. Translated, it gives CASSLTGGIQYF.